One T cell receptor (beta chain) is described in this entry. Its antigen is unknown. The data were obtained in a study of CD4 T cells in relation to SARS-CoV-2 and coronaviruses. Study results and limitations: Roughly 69% of donors had memory CD4+ clonotypes crossrecognizing SARS-CoV-2 and common cold coronavirus spike. SARS-CoV-2-driven expansion was significantly weaker in crossreactive than monoreactive clones.

This CDR3 is built from 13 residues. Germline CDR1 MRHNA, CDR2 SNTAGT. V gave up 4 bases and J gave up 2 bases, with 8 bases separating them. Before the COVID-19 pandemic, during about 2010-2018, CD4+ T cells were taken from unexposed donors. Naive and memory CD4+ T cells came from enriched cryopreserved PBMCs. Profiling relied on immunoSEQ multiplex PCR, and the TCRdb table lists in-frame clones only, not all of them. This table holds around 65,000 clones, 87% found once. The source material was memory CD4+ T cells from PBMCs. The gene calls are TRBV6-4 and TRBJ1-2; D not certain. This TCR derives from a human donor in good health. CDR3 sequence: CASSGPGNYGYTF. CDR3 nucleotide sequence: TGTGCCAGCAGTGGTCCGGGGAACTATGGCTACACCTTC.